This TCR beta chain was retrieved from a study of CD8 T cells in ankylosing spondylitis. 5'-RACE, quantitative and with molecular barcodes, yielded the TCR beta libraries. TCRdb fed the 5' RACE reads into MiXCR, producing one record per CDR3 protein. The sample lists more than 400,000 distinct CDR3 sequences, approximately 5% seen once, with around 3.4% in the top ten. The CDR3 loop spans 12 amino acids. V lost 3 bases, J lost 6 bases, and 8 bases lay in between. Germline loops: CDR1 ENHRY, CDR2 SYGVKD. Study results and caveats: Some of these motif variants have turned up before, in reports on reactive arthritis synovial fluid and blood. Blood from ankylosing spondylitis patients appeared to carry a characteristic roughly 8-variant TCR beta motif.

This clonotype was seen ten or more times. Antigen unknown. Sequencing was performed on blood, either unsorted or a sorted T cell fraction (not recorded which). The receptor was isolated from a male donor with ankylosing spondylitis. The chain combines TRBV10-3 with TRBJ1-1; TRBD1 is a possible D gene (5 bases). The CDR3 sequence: CAISDQGPEAFF. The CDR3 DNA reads TGTGCCATCAGTGATCAGGGTCCTGAAGCTTTCTTT.